This T cell receptor (beta chain) was captured by sequencing in a study of STAT5B mutations in CD4+ large granular lymphocyte leukemia. Clones were sequenced by immunoSEQ multiplex PCR, and TCRdb holds only the in-frame ones, with some missing. The repertoire includes tens of thousands of clones, approximately 85% of them detected once, and roughly 1.2% sits in the top ten. This TCR derives from a human donor in good health. Material: CD4+ T cells from blood buffy coats.

As DNA, the CDR3 is TGTGCCAGCAGTGACATCGGGGGGAGAGGAGGCTACACCTTC. This codes for CASSDIGGRGGYTF. The rearrangement joins TRBV6-5 to TRBJ1-2; possibly TRBD1 for D (5 bases). Germline CDR1 reads MNHEY; CDR2 reads SVGAGI. The CDR3 has 14 amino acids. The V end was cut by 5 bases, the J end by 8 bases, with 18 bases between.